The clone carrying this T cell receptor beta chain was observed a single time. These data originate in a study of blood T cell repertoires in COVID-19. Whole-study context: Acute and convalescent COVID-19 specimens originated in the United States, Italy and Spain. The analysed material was cDNA or gDNA that came from T cells, B-cell-depleted T cells, or PBMCs.

Source study methods: It was from reference gene primer amplification that nucleated cell counts were estimated. The data were produced by immunoSEQ multiplex PCR, yet TCRdb's version contains in-frame clones alone and is incomplete. The V and J calls and clone size were taken over from that table, and D and trimming were inferred from the DNA. Of roughly 87,000 clones detected, over 70% appear once; the ten largest clones hold around 4.2%. Deletions cut 6 bases from V and 5 bases from J, with 12 bases between. CDR1 SGHRS and CDR2 YFSETQ come from the germline V gene. The CDR3 has 13 residues. This receptor was identified in a woman aged 50 to 60 with acute or convalescent COVID-19. The sequenced sample was peripheral blood. The chain employs TRBV5-1 and TRBJ1-5; possible D gene TRBD1, 6 bases. As DNA, the CDR3 is TGCGCCAGCAAAGGACAGACCGATCAGCCCCAGCATTTT. Residues: CASKGQTDQPQHF.